This T cell receptor (beta chain) derives from a study of T-cell memory formation after mild COVID-19. The ends were cut back, 4 bases at V and 2 bases at J, with 15 bases in the middle. CDR3 length: 15 amino acids. CDR1 LGHNA and CDR2 YSLEER come from the germline V gene. TCRdb reanalysed the 5' RACE reads using MiXCR and keeps one entry per CDR3 protein. In the table there are about 58,000 distinct CDR3 sequences, around a quarter of which are singletons. The receptor was isolated from a man aged 18 to 29 who had mild COVID-19 (a few samples of this study predate the infection). Cell type and time point are not known. The sample comprised PBMCs or a T cell subset sorted from them (not recorded which). The J gene is TRBJ2-7, the V gene TRBV4-3; tentatively, D is TRBD2 (6 bases). The CDR3 spells CASSPSVAGPYEQYF. The DNA for the CDR3 is TGCGCCAGCAGCCCCAGTGTCGCGGGGCCCTACGAGCAGTACTTC.